This TCR beta chain was found in a study of sequential checkpoint blockade in melanoma. Across the whole study: Randomization was 1:1 between first-line nivolumab→ipilimumab and ipilimumab→nivolumab.

Sequenced by immunoSEQ multiplex PCR; TCRdb stores in-frame clones only, minus some. The repertoire includes 30,000 to 45,000 clones, roughly 90% of them detected once, and 9.5% to 15% sits in the top ten. Treatment indicated: randomized to nivolumab then ipilimumab (arm A) or the reverse (arm B). PBMC sorting kept live CD3+CD8+ cells without CD19 or CD56. Germline CDR1 is MNHEY and CDR2 is SMNVEV (reference sequence). The trim removed 3 bases at V and 4 bases at J, leaving 7 bases unmatched. The CDR3 runs 17 residues. This specimen consisted of CD8+ T cells sorted from blood (inferred from file names), obtained from a patient given nivolumab and ipilimumab in sequence. The receptor's source is a human donor with melanoma. The V gene is TRBV27, the J gene TRBJ2-3; 13 nucleotides agree with TRBD2. CDR3 amino acids: CASSLTSGRFIPDTQYF. The CDR3 DNA is TGTGCCAGCAGTTTGACTAGCGGGAGGTTCATTCCAGATACGCAGTATTTT.